Below, 27 T cell receptor beta chains from the same sample are listed, as sequenced in a study of cytomegalovirus exposure and HLA in healthy donors. With 60 Vbeta and 13 Jbeta primers, the PCR was carried out. Method: immunoSEQ multiplex PCR; TCRdb's copy keeps in-frame clones and lacks some. The profile shows some 180,000 clones, about 80% of them singletons. The source material was PBMCs. Receptors were obtained from a man younger than 40 in good health and CMV-seronegative.

The V call is TRBV28, the J call TRBJ2-2; maybe TRBD2 (7 bases). This CDR3 is 17 amino acids long. The germline CDR1 and CDR2 sequences are MDHEN and SYDVKM. V was trimmed by 8 bases and J by 4 bases, leaving 23 bases between them. CDR3 sequence: CASHPHGGGWGTGELFF. The CDR3 DNA sequence: TGTGCCAGCCACCCGCACGGCGGGGGCTGGGGCACCGGGGAGCTGTTTTTT.

There are a few counts of this clone. The rearrangement uses TRBV5-4 and TRBJ2-1; 10 bases fit TRBD2. CDR1 is SGHNT, CDR2 YYREEE, per germline (reference sequence). V was pared by 3 bases and J by 6 bases, with 6 bases of the junction left unmatched. This CDR3 is built from 15 residues. The chain's CDR3 is CASSSRIAGGNEQFF. The CDR3 region has the DNA TGTGCCAGCAGCTCGCGAATAGCGGGAGGCAATGAGCAGTTCTTC.

CDR3 DNA: TGTGCCAGCCGACAGGGACTAGGGAACACTGAAGCTTTCTTT. Its protein product is CASRQGLGNTEAFF. This chain connects TRBV2 to TRBJ1-1; 7 bases match TRBD1. With 8 bases clipped from V and 1 base from J, the junction kept 7 bases outside the gene matches. Germline CDR1 and CDR2: SNHLY and FYNNEI. CDR3 length equals 14 residues.

The CDR3 sequence is CASSEEVGVPDTQYF. In nucleotides, the CDR3 is TGTGCCAGCAGTGAAGAGGTCGGGGTTCCAGATACGCAGTATTTT. The chain employs TRBV6-1 and TRBJ2-3, with a possible D match to TRBD2 (5 bases). The ends were cut back, 1 base at V and 4 bases at J, with 12 bases in the middle. The CDR3 contains 15 residues. The germline V gene has CDR1 MNHNS and CDR2 SASEGT.

The J gene is TRBJ1-1, the V gene TRBV6-6; no definite D call. V shed 7 bases and J shed 7 bases, with 19 bases lying between them. This CDR3 is built from 14 residues. CDR1 and CDR2 (germline): MNHNY, SVGAGI (reference sequence). Here the CDR3 reads CASTLEGSFFEAFF. The CDR3, as DNA: TGTGCCAGCACCCTAGAAGGCAGTTTCTTTGAAGCTTTCTTT.

The genes are TRBV5-4 and TRBJ2-1, with 7 positions matching TRBD2. Unmatched junction bases numbered 7, after V lost 3 bases and J lost 7 bases. Germline V gene sequence: CDR1 SGHNT, CDR2 YYREEE (reference sequence). The CDR3 totals 14 residues. CDR3 in DNA: TGTGCCAGCAGCTCCCCGGCTAGCGGAAATGAGCAGTTCTTC. Translation: CASSSPASGNEQFF.

J is TRBJ1-5 and V is TRBV27; D uncertain. Germline V gene sequence: CDR1 MNHEY, CDR2 SMNVEV (reference sequence). V was shortened by 2 bases and J by 3 bases, with 11 bases between the two germline ends. This CDR3 is built from 15 residues. CDR3 sequence: CASSLEGKPNQPQHF. As DNA, the CDR3 is TGTGCCAGCAGTTTAGAGGGTAAACCCAATCAGCCCCAGCATTTT.

This clone was seen just once. V is TRBV7-8 and J is TRBJ1-1; 12 bases line up with TRBD1. Per the germline V gene, CDR1 is SGHVS and CDR2 is FQNEAQ. The V and J ends lost 5 bases and 2 bases, in that order; junction bases with no gene match: 12. The CDR3 is made up of 18 amino acids. This CDR3 is CASSRPRDRGLRNTEAFF. The CDR3 DNA sequence: TGTGCCAGCAGCCGCCCTCGGGACAGGGGGCTTCGAAACACTGAAGCTTTCTTT.

The J gene is TRBJ2-1, the V gene TRBV9, with TRBD2 as a possible D gene (7 bases). The germline V gene has CDR1 SGDLS and CDR2 YYNGEE. The V and J ends lost 9 bases and 10 bases respectively, with 20 bases between them. This CDR3 has 13 residues. The DNA of the CDR3 is TGTGCCACCGGGGAGAGGGGGGAGGGGGAGCAGTTCTTC. It specifies CATGERGEGEQFF.

This clone has more than one count but fewer than ten. V and J are TRBV28 and TRBJ1-2, with 10 bases fitting TRBD1. After removal of 6 bases from V and 6 bases from J, the junction contained 7 bases not matched to a gene. This CDR3 has 14 amino acids. The V gene's germline CDR1 is MDHEN and CDR2 SYDVKM. CDR3 nucleotide sequence: TGTGCCAGCAGCCTAACCGGGACAGGGGATGGCTACACCTTC. Its translation: CASSLTGTGDGYTF.

This chain uses TRBV5-1 with TRBJ1-5; D perhaps matches TRBD1 (5 bases). CDR3 length: 14 amino acids. Germline-derived CDR1 and CDR2 are SGHRS and YFSETQ. The V gene lost 0 bases and the J gene lost 4 bases, with 8 bases spanning the gap. The CDR3 region is CASSLDGGNQPQHF. CDR3 sequence (DNA): TGCGCCAGCAGCTTGGATGGGGGGAATCAGCCCCAGCATTTT.

V is TRBV28 and J is TRBJ2-3; D is possibly TRBD2 (5 bases). Looked up from germline, CDR1 is MDHEN and CDR2 is SYDVKM. This CDR3 region has 17 residues. The germline V and J ends were trimmed by 3 bases and 1 base, with 17 bases remaining between them. The DNA of the CDR3 is TGTGCCAGCAGTTTTTCGGGCTGGAGCGGAGGCACAGATACGCAGTATTTT. It encodes CASSFSGWSGGTDTQYF.

The chain uses TRBV13 and TRBJ2-3, with D perhaps TRBD1 (5 bases). CDR1 is PRHDT, CDR2 FYEKMQ, per germline (reference sequence). This CDR3 spans 19 amino acids. V lost 1 base and J lost 2, with 22 bases in between. CDR3 protein: CASSLAVRDKAPATDTQYF. In DNA, the CDR3 is TGTGCCAGCAGCTTAGCCGTCAGGGATAAAGCCCCCGCCACAGATACGCAGTATTTT.

The CDR3 here is CASSTGLAEPYQYF. The CDR3 nucleotides are TGCGCCAGCAGCACCGGACTAGCGGAGCCTTACCAGTACTTC. The genes are TRBV5-1 and TRBJ2-5, with TRBD2 matching over 10 bases. The CDR3 totals 14 residues. Germline CDR1 is SGHRS and CDR2 is YFSETQ. The V segment lost 4 bases and the J segment 10 bases; nucleotides outside the gene matches: 10.

This rearrangement joins TRBV7-2 to TRBJ2-4; D remains unclear. The CDR3 contains 15 residues. Per germline, CDR1 SGHTA and CDR2 FQGNSA. The V end lost 5 bases, the J end lost 0 bases, and 11 bases lay between the germline ends. The DNA for the CDR3 is TGTGCCAGCAGCGTGAATTTACTAGCCAAAAACATTCAGTACTTC. This translates into CASSVNLLAKNIQYF.

The chain joins TRBV4-1 to TRBJ2-3, with a weak D call TRBD2 (5 bases). V was shortened by 0 bases and J by 0 bases, with 16 bases between the two germline ends. The CDR3 runs to 18 residues. Germline V gene sequence: CDR1 MGHRA, CDR2 YSYEKL. CDR3 region: CASSQDERYPTSTDTQYF. The CDR3 DNA sequence: TGCGCCAGCAGCCAAGATGAGCGGTATCCAACTAGCACAGATACGCAGTATTTT.

On this clone itself: Germline is not matched at one junction end, which may reflect a read error. The J gene is TRBJ1-1, the V gene TRBV5-4; TRBD1 agrees at 8 bases. Germline CDR1 and CDR2: SGHNT and YYREEE (reference sequence). The CDR3 spans 13 residues. This CDR3 reads CASSLGQAIEAFF. CDR3 sequence (DNA): TGTGCCAGCAGTTTGGGACAGGCGATTGAAGCTTTCTTT.

The V gene is TRBV15, the J gene TRBJ2-1, with TRBD2 matching 9 bases. Per germline, CDR1 LNHNV and CDR2 YYDKDF (reference sequence). The CDR3 is made up of 16 amino acids. The ends lost 6 bases at V and 0 bases at J; junction bases unmatched: 6. The CDR3 here is CATRGGSGSSYNEQFF. CDR3 nucleotides: TGTGCCACCAGAGGGGGTAGCGGGAGCTCCTACAATGAGCAGTTCTTC.

This chain connects TRBV5-1 to TRBJ2-1, with 10 bases lining up with TRBD1. CDR1 is SGHRS, CDR2 YFSETQ, per germline. V lost 4 bases and J lost 1; bases outside the gene matches: 2. There are 15 residues in the CDR3. The DNA of the CDR3 is TGCGCCAGCAGCCCGGGACAGGGGTCCTACAATGAGCAGTTCTTC. It specifies CASSPGQGSYNEQFF.

The table lists this clone with a count of one. The chain uses TRBV7-9 and TRBJ2-7, with TRBD1 identical over 10 bases. Trimming at V came to 5 bases and at J to 4 bases, leaving 5 bases not matched to a gene. CDR3 length: 14 amino acids. CDR1 is SEHNR, CDR2 FQNEAQ, per germline (reference sequence). CDR3 sequence (DNA): TGTGCCAGCAGCCCGGGACAGGGGACGTACGAGCAGTACTTC. It specifies CASSPGQGTYEQYF.

V is TRBV27 and J is TRBJ2-1; tentative D call: TRBD2 (5 bases). Germline values: CDR1 MNHEY, CDR2 SMNVEV (reference sequence). Trimming cost V 6 bases and J 14 bases, with 14 bases left between them. The CDR3 runs 11 residues. The CDR3 sequence is CASSLRAGEFF. The CDR3 coding sequence is TGTGCCAGCAGCCTCCGGGCGGGTGAGTTCTTC.

This chain connects TRBV5-1 to TRBJ2-7, with 10 bases lining up with TRBD2. The CDR3 is 15 residues long. The junction had 4 bases not matched to a gene; V was cut back by 2 bases and J by 2 bases. The germline V gene encodes CDR1 SGHRS and CDR2 YFSETQ. CDR3 loop: CASSFGTSDTYEQYF. The CDR3 nucleotides read TGCGCCAGCAGCTTCGGGACTAGCGATACCTACGAGCAGTACTTC. The variable domain in full, with the rest retrieved from reference TRBV5-1 and TRBJ2-7, is KAGVTQTPRYLIKTRGQQVTLSCSPISGHRSVSWYQQTPGQGLQFLFEYFSETQRNKGNFPGRFSGRQFSNSRSEMNVSTLELGDSALYLCASSFGTSDTYEQYFGPGTRLTVT.

J is TRBJ1-1 and V is TRBV10-3; 9 positions match TRBD1. The CDR3 length is 17 residues. Per the germline V gene, CDR1 is ENHRY and CDR2 is SYGVKD. The junction had 9 bases not matched to a gene; V was cut back by 4 bases and J by 0 bases. The CDR3: CAISGKGQGPMNTEAFF. CDR3 coding DNA: TGTGCCATCAGTGGGAAGGGACAGGGTCCCATGAACACTGAAGCTTTCTTT.

This clone was found a few times. V gene TRBV19 combines with J gene TRBJ1-1; D perhaps matches TRBD1 (5 bases). V was shortened by 5 bases and J by 5 bases, with 15 bases between the two germline ends. Per germline, CDR1 LNHDA and CDR2 SQIVND (reference sequence). This CDR3 is built from 14 residues. The CDR3 DNA follows: TGTGCCAGTAGTCTTCTAGGGGTAGAAACTGAAGCTTTCTTT. Translating gives CASSLLGVETEAFF.

This clone has just a few counts. The chain is built from TRBV2 and TRBJ2-7; weak D call: TRBD1 (6 bases). The germline V gene encodes CDR1 SNHLY and CDR2 FYNNEI. V lost 3 bases and J 3 bases, leaving 18 bases between the germline ends. The CDR3 runs to 16 residues. Here the CDR3 DNA reads TGTGCCAGCAGTGACCGAATCGGGACACCTAACTACGAGCAGTACTTC. It codes for CASSDRIGTPNYEQYF.

The chain has TRBV15 and TRBJ2-3, with 9 positions matching TRBD2. This CDR3 comprises 14 residues. Germline CDR1 is LNHNV and CDR2 is YYDKDF (reference sequence). With V trimmed by 5 bases and J by 5 bases, 5 bases remained unmatched. CDR3 in DNA: TGTGCCACCAGCGGCGGGAGGGCCGTAGATACGCAGTATTTT. Translating gives CATSGGRAVDTQYF.

V is TRBV18 and J is TRBJ2-3; D might be TRBD2 (5 bases). The CDR3 has 11 amino acids. The V end was cut by 6 bases, the J end by 9 bases, with 10 bases between. Per the germline V gene, CDR1 is KGHSH and CDR2 is LQKENI. The CDR3 DNA sequence: TGTGCCAGCTCTCCCCCGGGGACGCAGTATTTT. This gives the protein CASSPPGTQYF.